The 26 T cell receptor beta chains below all came from one sample that was sequenced in a study of EBV T-cell therapy then PD-1 blockade in nasopharyngeal carcinoma. These receptors lack a known antigen. Profiling relied on immunoSEQ multiplex PCR, and the TCRdb table lists in-frame clones only, not all of them. Here the sample spans tens of thousands of clones, approximately 79% being singletons. Time point reported: 266 days after commencement of treatment, after nivolumab therapy. Regarding treatment: AdE1-LMPpoly-expanded autologous EBV-specific T-cell therapy followed by anti-PD-1 nivolumab. Sample: CD8+ T cells from blood, taken at day 266 from a patient whose treatment included autologous EBV-specific T cells and nivolumab. The receptor source for this set is a man aged 40-49 years with nasopharyngeal carcinoma.

The J gene is TRBJ1-2, the V gene TRBV9; 7 nucleotides agree with TRBD1. Germline V lookup: CDR1 SGDLS, CDR2 YYNGEE. The CDR3 runs 12 residues. J was trimmed by 8 bases and V by 7 bases; bases with no gene match: 8. The CDR3 DNA reads TGTGCCAGCGGCGGGACAGTAAGGGGCTACACCTTC. It specifies CASGGTVRGYTF.

The rearrangement uses TRBV6-1 and TRBJ1-4; TRBD1 agrees at 7 bases. The CDR3 is made up of 14 amino acids. CDR1 and CDR2 from the germline V gene are MNHNS and SASEGT. The ends lost 2 bases at V and 4 bases at J; junction bases unmatched: 1. The CDR3 sequence: CASSEWDSNEKLFF. For the CDR3, the DNA is TGTGCCAGCAGTGAATGGGACAGTAATGAAAAACTGTTTTTT.

The J gene is TRBJ2-7, the V gene TRBV18; TRBD1 aligns across 7 bases. The V gene end was trimmed by 3 bases and the J gene end by 2 bases; junction bases not matched to a gene: 10. The CDR3 covers 16 residues. In germline, CDR1 is KGHSH, CDR2 LQKENI. The CDR3 nucleotides are TGTGCCAGCTCACCGAGGGGAAGGGGGCACCCCTACGAGCAGTACTTC. Translating it yields CASSPRGRGHPYEQYF.

This chain connects TRBV6-5 to TRBJ1-5; TRBD1 aligns across 7 bases. The CDR3 sequence is 14 residues long. Germline V gene lookup returns CDR1 MNHEY and CDR2 SVGAGI. V lost 6 bases and J lost 6; bases outside the gene matches: 8. CDR3 in DNA: TGTGCCAGCAGGGGAACAGGGGTGGGTCAGCCCCAGCATTTT. Translating it yields CASRGTGVGQPQHF.

The V call is TRBV7-9, the J call TRBJ1-6, with D possibly matching TRBD1 (5 bases). Germline CDR1 SEHNR, CDR2 FQNEAQ (reference sequence). The CDR3 has 14 amino acids. V was shortened by 6 bases and J by 7 bases, with 13 bases between the two germline ends. CDR3 coding DNA: TGTGCCAGCAGTCCCCGACAGACGAATTCACCCCTCCACTTT. It encodes CASSPRQTNSPLHF.

V gene TRBV19 combines with J gene TRBJ1-6, with D unresolved. V was shortened by 5 bases and J by 5 bases, with 10 bases between the two germline ends. CDR1 and CDR2 (germline): LNHDA, SQIVND (reference sequence). The CDR3 extends over 14 amino acids. The CDR3 DNA is TGTGCCAGTAGTGGCGATTCGGATAATTCACCCCTCCACTTT. This codes for CASSGDSDNSPLHF.

The chain combines TRBV6-2 or TRBV6-3 with TRBJ1-5, with 9 nucleotides matching TRBD1. After removal of 4 bases from V and 6 bases from J, the junction contained 7 bases not matched to a gene. The CDR3 spans 15 residues. The V gene's germline CDR1 is MNHEY and CDR2 SVGEGT. CDR3 sequence reads: CASSWGQGHSQPQHF. The DNA of the CDR3 is TGTGCCAGCAGTTGGGGACAGGGACACAGTCAGCCCCAGCATTTT.

J is TRBJ1-1 and V is TRBV19; 7 nucleotides align to TRBD1. The V and J ends lost 4 bases and 2 bases, in that order; junction bases with no gene match: 4. The CDR3 has 14 residues. Germline values: CDR1 LNHDA, CDR2 SQIVND (reference sequence). The CDR3 DNA is TGTGCCAGTAGTACCACAGGGGAAAACACTGAAGCTTTCTTT. It encodes CASSTTGENTEAFF.

CDR3 coding DNA: TGTGCCACCCCAGGGGCGACTAATGAAAAACTGTTTTTT. It codes for CATPGATNEKLFF. This chain uses TRBV7-9 with TRBJ1-4; tentative D call: TRBD1 (6 bases). The germline V gene has CDR1 SEHNR and CDR2 FQNEAQ (reference sequence). The V end was cut by 10 bases, the J end by 2 bases, with 11 bases between. CDR3 length: 13 amino acids.

V usage is TRBV27 and J usage is TRBJ1-6; D is ambiguous. V was shortened by 2 bases and J by 6 bases, with 5 bases between the two germline ends. The CDR3 is 13 amino acids. Per the germline V gene, CDR1 is MNHEY and CDR2 is SMNVEV (reference sequence). CDR3 sequence: CASSLNVNSPLHF. Here the CDR3 DNA reads TGTGCCAGCAGTTTAAATGTTAATTCACCCCTCCACTTT.

The V gene is TRBV5-1, the J gene TRBJ2-7; possible D gene TRBD2, 5 bases. The germline V and J ends were trimmed by 4 bases and 0 bases, with 11 bases remaining between them. Germline V gives CDR1 SGHRS, CDR2 YFSETQ. The CDR3 runs 14 residues. CDR3 sequence: CASSQGLSSYEQYF. DNA of the CDR3: TGCGCCAGCAGCCAAGGACTGAGCTCCTACGAGCAGTACTTC.

This clone was seen only a few times. The chain has TRBV6-4 and TRBJ2-3; perhaps TRBD1 as D (6 bases). Trimming cost V 5 bases and J 3 bases, with 15 bases left between them. Germline assignment: CDR1 MRHNA and CDR2 SNTAGT. The CDR3 runs 15 residues. The DNA of the CDR3 is TGTGCCAGCAGTTCCTCGCTGGGGGCTACAGATACGCAGTATTTT. Its translation: CASSSSLGATDTQYF.

The chain couples TRBV11-3 to TRBJ1-2; D gene unclear. The CDR3 is 12 residues long. Trimming pared 5 bases from V and 7 bases from J, leaving 11 bases between. Germline V gene lookup returns CDR1 SGHNT and CDR2 YENEEA. The CDR3 here is CASSGRVPGYTF. CDR3 sequence (DNA): TGTGCCAGCAGCGGAAGGGTTCCTGGCTACACCTTC. The complete variable domain, with remaining parts taken from reference TRBV11-3 and TRBJ1-2, reads EAGVVQSPRYKIIEKKQPVAFWCNPISGHNTLYWYLQNLGQGPELLIRYENEEAVDDSQLPKDRFSAERLKGVDSTLKIQPAELGDSAVYLCASSGRVPGYTFGSGTRLTVV.

This clone has just one count. The chain couples TRBV24-1 to TRBJ2-1; 10 bases match TRBD2. J gave up 10 bases and V 0 bases, and 5 bases lay outside the gene matches. The CDR3 loop spans 15 amino acids. CDR1 and CDR2 from the germline V gene are KGHDR and SFDVKD. CDR3 DNA: TGTGCCACCAGTGATTTGAGACTAGCGGGCGTCGAGCAGTTCTTC. Encoded protein: CATSDLRLAGVEQFF.

V usage is TRBV5-5 and J usage is TRBJ2-7, with TRBD1 matching 9 bases. In germline, CDR1 is SGHKS, CDR2 YYEKEE (reference sequence). The CDR3 consists of 17 residues. The J segment lost 6 bases and the V segment lost 4 bases, leaving 17 bases of the junction unmatched. In DNA, the CDR3 is TGTGCCAGCAGCCTCAGGGGCGCGGGACAGGGCCTAGGCGAGCAGTACTTC. Translating gives CASSLRGAGQGLGEQYF. The full variable domain, in which reference TRBV5-5 and TRBJ2-7 provide the parts outside the CDR3, is DAGVTQSPTHLIKTRGQQVTLRCSPISGHKSVSWYQQVLGQGPQFIFQYYEKEERGRGNFPDRFSARQFPNYSSELNVNALLLGDSALYLCASSLRGAGQGLGEQYFGPGTRLTVT.

This clone is a singleton in its sample. The chain carries TRBV2 and TRBJ1-1; no definite D call. V gave up 8 bases and J gave up 4 bases, with 8 bases separating them. This CDR3 region has 11 residues. Germline CDR1 is SNHLY and CDR2 is FYNNEI. CDR3 bases: TGTGCCAGCCCGGTGGGCACTGAAGCTTTCTTT. This sequence encodes CASPVGTEAFF.

This rearrangement joins TRBV27 to TRBJ2-1; a weak D match, TRBD1 (5 bases). This CDR3 comprises 14 residues. The V and J ends lost 2 bases and 2 bases respectively, with 7 bases between them. Germline CDR1 MNHEY, CDR2 SMNVEV (reference sequence). CDR3 protein: CASSLGAPYNEQFF. CDR3 in DNA: TGTGCCAGCAGTTTAGGGGCCCCCTACAATGAGCAGTTCTTC.

This clone showed up just once. The gene calls are TRBV29-1 and TRBJ2-1; tentatively, D is TRBD2 (6 bases). Trimming took 0 bases from V and 0 from J, leaving 9 bases between them. Germline CDR1 reads SQVTM; CDR2 reads ANQGSEA. The CDR3 length is 15 residues. CDR3 DNA sequence: TGCAGCGTTGAAGATGGGGGGAGCTCCTACAATGAGCAGTTCTTC. It yields the protein CSVEDGGSSYNEQFF.

This clone was seen only once. The chain combines TRBV4-1 with TRBJ1-1, with TRBD1 matching 8 bases. V shed 4 bases and J 4 bases; nucleotides not matched to a gene: 5. The CDR3 runs to 14 residues. Germline CDR1 is MGHRA and CDR2 is YSYEKL. The CDR3 here is CASSPGQGGTEAFF. CDR3 nucleotides: TGCGCCAGCAGCCCCGGACAGGGCGGCACTGAAGCTTTCTTT.

The chain recombines TRBV28 with TRBJ1-2, with 10 nucleotides matching TRBD1. J was trimmed by 0 bases and V by 6 bases; bases with no gene match: 10. Germline V CDR1 and CDR2: MDHEN, SYDVKM. CDR3 length equals 17 residues. CDR3 sequence: CASSLRTGGLANYGYTF. In nucleotides, the CDR3 is TGTGCCAGCAGCCTGCGGACAGGGGGGTTAGCTAACTATGGCTACACCTTC.

This chain joins TRBV5-1 and TRBJ2-1, with D unresolved. This CDR3 comprises 13 residues. Trimming took off 2 bases at V and 6 bases at J, with 9 bases between the two ends. The germline V gene has CDR1 SGHRS and CDR2 YFSETQ. CDR3 in amino acids: CASSLDSPNEQFF. The CDR3 DNA reads TGCGCCAGCAGCTTAGATTCCCCCAATGAGCAGTTCTTC. Variable domain in full (rest from reference TRBV5-1 and TRBJ2-1): KAGVTQTPRYLIKTRGQQVTLSCSPISGHRSVSWYQQTPGQGLQFLFEYFSETQRNKGNFPGRFSGRQFSNSRSEMNVSTLELGDSALYLCASSLDSPNEQFFGPGTRLTVL.

V usage is TRBV29-1 and J usage is TRBJ1-1, with TRBD1 as a possible D gene (5 bases). Germline V CDR1 and CDR2: SQVTM, ANQGSEA. The V and J ends lost 8 bases and 1 base respectively, with 8 bases between them. The CDR3 length is 11 residues. The CDR3 sequence is CSQGGNTEAFF. The CDR3 bases are TGCAGCCAGGGCGGGAACACTGAAGCTTTCTTT.

This clone was counted once. V and J are TRBV4-1 and TRBJ1-4, with D possibly matching TRBD1 (5 bases). V lost 2 bases and J 8 bases, leaving 12 bases between the germline ends. Germline CDR1 MGHRA, CDR2 YSYEKL. The CDR3 covers 14 residues. In DNA form, the CDR3 reads TGCGCCAGCAGCCAAAGGGCAGGGTGGGAAAAACTGTTTTTT. Protein product: CASSQRAGWEKLFF.

The V gene is TRBV7-8, the J gene TRBJ1-3; tentative D call: TRBD1 (6 bases). The CDR3 totals 15 residues. Germline-derived CDR1 and CDR2 are SGHVS and FQNEAQ. Between the trimmed V and J ends, which lost 0 bases and 6 bases, there was a span of 12 bases. The CDR3 spells CASSLAQGRVNTIYF. CDR3 coding DNA: TGTGCCAGCAGCTTAGCGCAGGGGAGGGTAAACACCATATATTTT.

The chain couples TRBV25-1 to TRBJ2-7, with D possibly matching TRBD1 (6 bases). Per germline, CDR1 MGHDK and CDR2 SYGVNS. The V gene lost 1 base and the J gene lost 4 bases, with 11 bases spanning the gap. CDR3 length: 14 amino acids. CDR3 nucleotides: TGTGCCAGCAGTGAATCGGGCAGGGGATACGAGCAGTACTTC. Translated: CASSESGRGYEQYF.

This clone was detected once. The J gene is TRBJ2-2, the V gene TRBV9; the D gene is possibly TRBD2 (7 bases). The germline CDR1 and CDR2 sequences are SGDLS and YYNGEE. Deletions cut 1 base from V and 2 bases from J, with 9 bases between. The CDR3 is 15 residues long. CDR3 bases: TGTGCCAGCAGCGTACGGGGGGCAAACACCGGGGAGCTGTTTTTT. Amino acid sequence: CASSVRGANTGELFF.